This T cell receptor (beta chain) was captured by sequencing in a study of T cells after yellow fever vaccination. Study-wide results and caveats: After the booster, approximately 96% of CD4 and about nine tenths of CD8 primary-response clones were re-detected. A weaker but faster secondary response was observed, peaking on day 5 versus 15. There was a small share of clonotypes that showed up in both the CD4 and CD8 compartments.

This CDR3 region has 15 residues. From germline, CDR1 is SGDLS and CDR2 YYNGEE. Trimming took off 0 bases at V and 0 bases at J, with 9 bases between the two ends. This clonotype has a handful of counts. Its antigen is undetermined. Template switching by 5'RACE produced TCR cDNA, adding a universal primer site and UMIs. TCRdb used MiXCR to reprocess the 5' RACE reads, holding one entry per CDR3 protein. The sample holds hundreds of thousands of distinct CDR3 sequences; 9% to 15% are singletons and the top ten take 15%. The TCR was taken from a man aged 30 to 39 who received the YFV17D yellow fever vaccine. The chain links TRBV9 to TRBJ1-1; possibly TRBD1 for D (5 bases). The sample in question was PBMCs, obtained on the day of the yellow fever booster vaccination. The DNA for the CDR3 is TGTGCCAGCAGCGTAGGAGGACAAGTGAACACTGAAGCTTTCTTT. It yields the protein CASSVGGQVNTEAFF.